One sample yielded the 30 T cell receptor beta chains listed below, sequenced in a study of Graves' ophthalmopathy and Graves' hyperthyroidism. From RNA, the CDR3 regions of TCR beta chains were amplified and sequenced. RT-PCR was first run with HTBI primers, then multiplex PCR in a second round. TCRdb reprocessed the multiplex PCR reads via MiXCR and lists one record per CDR3 protein. The table shows around 1.1 million distinct CDR3 sequences, with roughly 35% occurring only once. The material sequenced was peripheral blood or thyroid tissue (not recorded which). These receptors were taken from an adult man with Graves' hyperthyroidism.

This chain connects TRBV6-5 to TRBJ1-2; D is perhaps TRBD1 (6 bases). The CDR3 sequence is 13 residues long. The V and J ends lost 8 bases and 7 bases respectively, with 17 bases between them. CDR1 and CDR2 from the germline V gene are MNHEY and SVGAGI. The CDR3 coding sequence is TGTGCCAGCGGAGGGGGGCAAAAGGGTGGCTACACCTTC. This encodes CASGGGQKGGYTF.

The CDR3 DNA reads TGTGCCAGCAGTTTATCTTCAGGGGGGGTCTTAAACGAGCAGTACTTC. Translation gives CASSLSSGGVLNEQYF. The V call is TRBV27, the J call TRBJ2-7; either TRBD1 or TRBD2 may supply D (7 bases each). Germline CDR1 is MNHEY and CDR2 is SMNVEV (reference sequence). CDR3 length: 16 amino acids. V lost 0 bases and J 5 bases, leaving 17 bases between the germline ends.

J is TRBJ1-3 and V is TRBV29-1, with D uncertain. The ends were cut back, 8 bases at V and 0 bases at J, with 14 bases in the middle. CDR1 and CDR2 from the germline V gene are SQVTM and ANQGSEA. CDR3 length equals 14 residues. As DNA, the CDR3 is TGCAGCAGTTTAAGTTCGGGCTCTGGAAACACCATATATTTT. This sequence encodes CSSLSSGSGNTIYF.

This clonotype was seen a few times. The gene calls are TRBV7-9 and TRBJ2-7, with TRBD2 as a possible D gene (5 bases). The CDR3 covers 16 residues. The germline V gene encodes CDR1 SEHNR and CDR2 FQNEAQ (reference sequence). The germline V and J ends were trimmed by 5 bases and 5 bases, with 22 bases remaining between them. CDR3 DNA: TGTGCCAGCAGCCAAGAGGACTCCGTAGGCACCCACGAGCAGTACTTC. Protein: CASSQEDSVGTHEQYF.

This clonotype turned up a few times. CDR3 sequence reads: CASSYSIQNEKLFF. The CDR3 DNA reads TGTGCCAGCAGTTACTCGATCCAAAATGAAAAACTGTTTTTT. V and J are TRBV6-6 and TRBJ1-4; D unclear. Germline values: CDR1 MNHNY, CDR2 SVGAGI (reference sequence). The CDR3 extends over 14 amino acids. V was trimmed by 0 bases and J by 5 bases, leaving 7 bases between them.

CDR3 in amino acids: CSVGRREVVGAFF. The CDR3 DNA sequence: TGCAGCGTTGGGCGGCGCGAGGTTGTCGGCGCTTTCTTT. The rearrangement joins TRBV29-1 to TRBJ1-1, with D unresolved. The CDR3 covers 13 residues. Germline CDR1 is SQVTM and CDR2 is ANQGSEA. V lost 4 bases and J lost 11, with 20 bases in between.

In this sample, this clonotype turned up a few times. It may be a read error: a sequence one base away is much more abundant. The gene calls are TRBV9 and TRBJ1-1; D is possibly TRBD1 (6 bases). This CDR3 has 13 amino acids. V shed 0 bases and J shed 6 bases, with 9 bases lying between them. The germline gives CDR1 SGDLS, CDR2 YYNGEE. CDR3 sequence: CASSVVGGAEAFF. For the CDR3, the DNA is TGTGCCAGCAGCGTAGTGGGGGGCGCTGAAGCTTTCTTT.

This clonotype was counted many times. The rearrangement links TRBV7-8 to TRBJ2-7; 8 positions match TRBD2. V was pared by 5 bases and J by 5 bases, with 11 bases of the junction left unmatched. The CDR3 is 15 amino acids. From germline, CDR1 is SGHVS and CDR2 FQNEAQ. This CDR3 reads CASSQTGTRSHEQYF. CDR3 sequence (DNA): TGTGCCAGCAGCCAAACCGGGACTAGGAGCCACGAGCAGTACTTC.

This clonotype has more than one count but fewer than ten. The germline gene is not matched at one end of the junction; a read error may be the cause. The chain combines TRBV7-9 with TRBJ1-1; 11 bases match TRBD1. CDR3 length: 17 residues. Germline-derived CDR1 and CDR2 are SEHNR and FQNEAQ (reference sequence). As DNA, the CDR3 is TGCGCCAGCAGCCCCAGGACAGGGGGCGTTTTGAACACTGAAGCTTTCTTT. As protein: CASSPRTGGVLNTEAFF.

The rearrangement links TRBV2 to TRBJ1-4; 8 bases map to TRBD1. V trimming: 7 bases; J trimming: 4 bases; junction bases outside the gene matches: 5. Germline CDR1 is SNHLY and CDR2 is FYNNEI. The CDR3 covers 14 residues. Written as DNA, the CDR3 is TGTGCCAGCAAGAGGGACAGGCATAATGAAAAACTGTTTTTT. Protein product: CASKRDRHNEKLFF. Full variable domain (missing parts from reference TRBV2 and TRBJ1-4): EPEVTQTPSHQVTQMGQEVILRCVPISNHLYFYWYRQILGQKVEFLVSFYNNEISEKSEIFDDQFSVERPDGSNFTLKIRSTKLEDSAMYFCASKRDRHNEKLFFGSGTQLSVL.

The CDR3 loop reads CATSSETGRTEAFF. CDR3 in DNA: TGTGCCACCAGCAGTGAGACAGGGCGAACTGAAGCTTTCTTT. V gene TRBV15 combines with J gene TRBJ1-1, with 7 bases aligning to TRBD1. The CDR3 consists of 14 residues. Germline assignment: CDR1 LNHNV and CDR2 YYDKDF (reference sequence). V gave up 3 bases and J gave up 5 bases; unmatched junction bases: 6.

This clonotype has ten or more counts. The J gene is TRBJ2-7, the V gene TRBV7-2; possible D gene TRBD1, 6 bases. With 6 bases removed from V and 3 bases from J, the gap between germline ends came to 12 bases. The CDR3 is 13 amino acids. Germline lookup yields CDR1 SGHTA and CDR2 FQGNSA. The DNA for the CDR3 is TGTGCCAGCAGACACACAGGGTTCTACGAGCAGTACTTC. This sequence encodes CASRHTGFYEQYF.

The chain employs TRBV19 and TRBJ2-2, with a possible D match to TRBD1 (5 bases). Deletions cut 5 bases from V and 6 bases from J, with 13 bases between. CDR3 length: 14 amino acids. Germline CDR1 LNHDA, CDR2 SQIVND (reference sequence). The CDR3 is CASSLQEFSGELFF. DNA of the CDR3: TGTGCCAGTAGTCTACAGGAATTCTCCGGGGAGCTGTTTTTT. The entire variable domain, with the rest obtained from reference TRBV19 and TRBJ2-2, is as follows: DGGITQSPKYLFRKEGQNVTLSCEQNLNHDAMYWYRQDPGQGLRLIYYSQIVNDFQKGDIAEGYSVSREKKESFPLTVTSAQKNPTAFYLCASSLQEFSGELFFGEGSRLTVL.

The chain couples TRBV14 to TRBJ2-7; no firm D call. The germline V gene has CDR1 SGHDN and CDR2 FVKESK. The length of the CDR3 is 11 residues. Deletions cut 2 bases from V and 6 bases from J, with 5 bases between. The CDR3: CASSQSAEQYF. For the CDR3, the DNA is TGTGCCAGCAGCCAATCGGCCGAGCAGTACTTC. Full variable domain (remainder filled in from reference TRBV14 and TRBJ2-7): EAGVTQFPSHSVIEKGQTVTLRCDPISGHDNLYWYRRVMGKEIKFLLHFVKESKQDESGMPNNRFLAERTGGTYSTLKVQPAELEDSGVYFCASSQSAEQYFGPGTRLTVT.

The chain has TRBV18 and TRBJ1-6; no clear D gene. The germline V and J ends were trimmed by 1 base and 5 bases, with 6 bases remaining between them. The CDR3 runs to 14 residues. CDR1 is KGHSH, CDR2 LQKENI, per germline. CDR3 sequence reads: CASSPQENNSPLHF. CDR3 nucleotide sequence: TGTGCCAGCTCACCACAGGAGAATAATTCACCCCTCCACTTT.

This clonotype has just a few counts. A much larger clone sits a single nucleotide away, making a read error possible. The gene calls are TRBV2 and TRBJ2-6, with D perhaps matching TRBD2 (6 bases). Germline loops: CDR1 SNHLY, CDR2 FYNNEI. The CDR3 is 16 amino acids. V was clipped by 7 bases and J by 7 bases, with 20 bases between them. CDR3 nucleotide sequence: TGTGCCAGCACAGCCGACATGGCCGGGAGTGCCAACGTCCTGACTTTC. Its translation: CASTADMAGSANVLTF.

This rearrangement joins TRBV5-1 to TRBJ1-2; D is ambiguous. V was clipped by 2 bases and J by 6 bases, with 11 bases between them. The CDR3 sequence is 13 residues long. Germline CDR1 and CDR2: SGHRS and YFSETQ. CDR3 in DNA: TGCGCCAGCAGCTTTTCGTCTACGCATGGCTACACCTTC. Translating it yields CASSFSSTHGYTF.

This clonotype was counted at least ten times. The V and J genes are TRBV7-2 and TRBJ2-7; D is unclear. Trimming cost V 1 base and J 3 bases, with 10 bases left between them. Germline lookup yields CDR1 SGHTA and CDR2 FQGNSA. The CDR3 covers 14 residues. CDR3 sequence reads: CASSLVSQNYEQYF. In nucleotides, the CDR3 is TGTGCCAGCAGCTTAGTCTCACAGAACTACGAGCAGTACTTC.

This clonotype appeared many times. The chain joins TRBV10-3 to TRBJ2-5, with unresolved D. Germline lookup yields CDR1 ENHRY and CDR2 SYGVKD. Trimming removed 8 bases at V and 1 base at J, with 5 bases between. The CDR3 is 11 residues long. The CDR3 region is CAIGSQETQYF. The DNA for the CDR3 is TGTGCCATCGGCAGCCAAGAGACCCAGTACTTC.

This clonotype was counted between two and nine times. V is TRBV7-6 and J is TRBJ2-5; D might be TRBD1 (6 bases). The V gene lost 5 bases and the J gene lost 6 bases, with 13 bases spanning the gap. Germline CDR1 and CDR2: SGHVS and FNYEAQ. The CDR3 is made up of 13 amino acids. CDR3 loop: CASSPTGQKTQYF. In DNA, the CDR3 is TGTGCCAGCAGCCCCACAGGGCAAAAGACCCAGTACTTC.

This clonotype was recorded once. The conserved final phenylalanine or tryptophan is absent from the CDR3, which likely points to a read error. The DNA is left out, because the CDR3 cannot be placed on it with certainty; the CDR3 is given as TCRdb lists it. The chain employs TRBV10-3 and TRBJ2-5; the DNA was not compared with TRBD2, the D call given in the table. Both ends counted, the CDR3 spans 17 residues. From germline, CDR1 is ENHRY and CDR2 SYGVKD. The CDR3 loop is CAISELEGRPMGYTFGS.

This clonotype was counted at least ten times. The rearrangement joins TRBV20-1 to TRBJ2-7; 10 bases map to TRBD2. Losses at the gene ends were 8 bases for V and 4 bases for J; bases not matched to a gene: 8. Germline CDR1 and CDR2: DFQATT and SNEGSKA (reference sequence). The CDR3 is made up of 13 amino acids. The CDR3 DNA reads as TGCAGTCAGTTGGGACTAGCGACATACGAGCAGTACTTC. Translation: CSQLGLATYEQYF.

This clonotype was observed a handful of times. The V and J genes are TRBV2 and TRBJ1-1, with D possibly matching TRBD1 (6 bases). This CDR3 spans 17 amino acids. Trimming took 6 bases from V and 1 from J, leaving 21 bases between them. Germline CDR1 is SNHLY and CDR2 is FYNNEI. In nucleotides, the CDR3 is TGTGCCAGCAGACGGGGGGCGGCCCTAACGGGGAACACTGAAGCTTTCTTT. Its translation: CASRRGAALTGNTEAFF.

This chain links TRBV7-9 with TRBJ1-4; D gene unclear. The CDR3 runs to 15 residues. Germline-derived CDR1 and CDR2 are SEHNR and FQNEAQ (reference sequence). The V end was cut by 0 bases, the J end by 7 bases, with 12 bases between. Here the CDR3 reads CASSLAADVGEKLFF. DNA of the CDR3: TGTGCCAGCAGCTTAGCGGCAGACGTGGGTGAAAAACTGTTTTTT.

The sample holds many counts of this clonotype. The chain links TRBV11-3 to TRBJ2-6; TRBD2 might be the D (6 bases). Germline V lookup: CDR1 SGHNT, CDR2 YENEEA. Trimming shortened V by 4 bases and J by 4 bases, and 11 bases separated the two germline ends. CDR3 size: 15 residues. The CDR3 nucleotides are TGTGCCAGCAGCTCCTCGGGGGTCGGGGCCAACGTCCTGACTTTC. Amino acids: CASSSSGVGANVLTF.

This clonotype has a count of ten or more. CDR3 loop: CAISESEGLGQPQHF. The CDR3 DNA is TGTGCCATCAGTGAGTCCGAAGGCTTGGGACAGCCCCAGCATTTT. The rearrangement joins TRBV10-3 to TRBJ1-5; D uncertain. This CDR3 contains 15 residues. In germline, CDR1 is ENHRY, CDR2 SYGVKD. The V gene lost 0 bases and the J gene lost 7 bases, with 13 bases spanning the gap.

This clonotype was observed a few times. V usage is TRBV2 and J usage is TRBJ1-5; D not certain. Per germline, CDR1 SNHLY and CDR2 FYNNEI. The CDR3 is made up of 15 amino acids. With 5 bases removed from V and 0 bases from J, the gap between germline ends came to 11 bases. CDR3 sequence (DNA): TGTGCCAGCAGTTGGCAAGGAGCTAGCAATCAGCCCCAGCATTTT. It encodes CASSWQGASNQPQHF.

In its sample, this clonotype was seen many times. The CDR3 protein is CASSLGDRDGEKLFF. The CDR3 nucleotides read TGTGCCAGCAGCTTAGGGGACAGGGATGGGGAAAAACTGTTTTTT. This chain uses TRBV7-9 with TRBJ1-4; 9 bases align to TRBD1. Germline V gene lookup returns CDR1 SEHNR and CDR2 FQNEAQ (reference sequence). The trim removed 1 base at V and 8 bases at J, leaving 5 bases unmatched. The CDR3 runs 15 residues.

This clonotype appeared a single time. V gene TRBV10-3 combines with J gene TRBJ2-7, with D perhaps TRBD1 or TRBD2 (5 bases each). Germline V CDR1 and CDR2: ENHRY, SYGVKD. Trimming shortened V by 6 bases and J by 3 bases, and 18 bases separated the two germline ends. This CDR3 region has 15 residues. The CDR3 protein is CAISPSPGRDYEQYF. In DNA, the CDR3 is TGTGCCATCAGCCCTTCACCGGGACGGGACTACGAGCAGTACTTC.

In its sample, this clonotype was seen a few times. The J gene is TRBJ1-2, the V gene TRBV4-1; D is uncertain. The CDR3 covers 15 residues. Trimming left V 0 bases short and J 1 base short, with 9 bases between. Per germline, CDR1 MGHRA and CDR2 YSYEKL. The CDR3 bases are TGCGCCAGCAGCCAAGAAGTACAGATTAACTATGGCTACACCTTC. Its protein is CASSQEVQINYGYTF.